The 17 T cell receptor beta chains below were found in one sample sequenced in a study of blood T cell repertoires in COVID-19. The assay was immunoSEQ multiplex PCR, and TCRdb's table has in-frame clones only and misses some. The sample has some 70,000 clones, 65% to 85% seen once. Material: peripheral blood. These receptors came from a man between 50 and 59 years old with COVID-19, enrolled during active disease.

The chain couples TRBV5-8 to TRBJ2-7; 9 nucleotides line up with TRBD1. The CDR3 runs to 13 residues. Germline CDR1 reads SGHTS; CDR2 reads YDEGEE. The J segment lost 2 bases and the V segment lost 4 bases, leaving 1 base of the junction unmatched. The CDR3 sequence: CASSRDRAYEQYF. The CDR3 DNA reads as TGTGCCAGCAGCCGGGACAGGGCCTACGAGCAGTACTTC.

The rearrangement links TRBV27 to TRBJ2-2; 7 positions agree with TRBD1. J was trimmed by 7 bases and V by 6 bases; bases with no gene match: 8. The germline V gene encodes CDR1 MNHEY and CDR2 SMNVEV (reference sequence). The CDR3 loop spans 14 amino acids. The CDR3 bases are TGTGCCAGCAGCCTTAACAGGGGAGTCGGGGAGCTGTTTTTT. It is translated as CASSLNRGVGELFF.

The chain is built from TRBV10-3 and TRBJ1-2; a weak D match, TRBD1 (6 bases). Germline CDR1 ENHRY, CDR2 SYGVKD. The CDR3 has 14 residues. Trimming removed 3 bases from V and 2 bases from J, with 10 bases in between. The CDR3 is CAISERGGNYGYTF. CDR3 in DNA: TGTGCCATCAGTGAAAGGGGGGGAAACTATGGCTACACCTTC.

This chain links TRBV29-1 with TRBJ1-1, with 7 nucleotides matching TRBD1. The CDR3 sequence is 13 residues long. Germline CDR1 is SQVTM and CDR2 is ANQGSEA. With 4 bases clipped from V and 3 bases from J, the junction kept 5 bases outside the gene matches. CDR3 DNA sequence: TGCAGCGTTGTAGGGCAGGGGGACACTGAAGCTTTCTTT. It is translated as CSVVGQGDTEAFF.

The genes are TRBV4-2 and TRBJ2-1; TRBD2 might be the D (6 bases). The ends were cut back, 1 base at V and 7 bases at J, with 14 bases in the middle. Germline-derived CDR1 and CDR2 are LGHNA and YNFKEQ. The CDR3 extends over 15 amino acids. CDR3 residues: CASSQVSGSFNEQFF. CDR3 nucleotides: TGTGCCAGCAGCCAAGTAAGCGGGTCCTTTAATGAGCAGTTCTTC.

The gene calls are TRBV9 and TRBJ2-7; D possibly corresponds to TRBD1 (6 bases). Trimming took off 3 bases at V and 4 bases at J, with 14 bases between the two ends. The CDR3 is 14 amino acids. CDR1 is SGDLS, CDR2 YYNGEE, per germline. CDR3 DNA sequence: TGTGCCAGCAGCGCGCCAGGGGTCCCTTACGAGCAGTACTTC. Protein product: CASSAPGVPYEQYF.

V gene TRBV5-1 combines with J gene TRBJ2-3, with 9 bases lining up with TRBD1. CDR3 size: 16 residues. Trimming at V came to 2 bases and at J to 3 bases, leaving 7 bases not matched to a gene. Germline CDR1 and CDR2: SGHRS and YFSETQ. The CDR3 protein is CASSFGTGRLTDTQYF. The DNA for the CDR3 is TGCGCCAGCAGCTTTGGGACAGGGCGTTTGACAGATACGCAGTATTTT.

This clone was seen once. This rearrangement joins TRBV6-5 to TRBJ2-7, with 9 bases matching TRBD1. With 6 bases clipped from V and 6 bases from J, the junction kept 12 bases outside the gene matches. This CDR3 has 15 residues. Germline CDR1 reads MNHEY; CDR2 reads SVGAGI. CDR3 nucleotides: TGTGCCAGCAGGGAGATCGACAGGGGGTCTGGCGAGCAGTACTTC. It is translated as CASREIDRGSGEQYF.

V usage is TRBV14 and J usage is TRBJ1-2; TRBD1 aligns across 11 bases. There are 13 residues in the CDR3. The trim removed 5 bases at V and 7 bases at J, leaving 3 bases unmatched. Germline loops: CDR1 SGHDN, CDR2 FVKESK. CDR3 in amino acids: CASSWDRGSGYTF. The DNA for the CDR3 is TGTGCCAGCAGCTGGGACAGGGGGTCTGGCTACACCTTC.

V gene TRBV2 combines with J gene TRBJ1-5; no firm D call. This CDR3 is 14 amino acids long. The germline CDR1 and CDR2 sequences are SNHLY and FYNNEI. V gave up 8 bases and J gave up 5 bases, with 16 bases separating them. CDR3 region: CASCAGSLDQPQHF. The CDR3 DNA sequence: TGTGCCAGCTGCGCGGGCAGCTTGGATCAGCCCCAGCATTTT. The whole variable domain, remainder taken from reference TRBV2 and TRBJ1-5, is EPEVTQTPSHQVTQMGQEVILRCVPISNHLYFYWYRQILGQKVEFLVSFYNNEISEKSEIFDDQFSVERPDGSNFTLKIRSTKLEDSAMYFCASCAGSLDQPQHFGDGTRLSIL.

This chain connects TRBV30 to TRBJ1-5, with a tentative D call TRBD1 (6 bases). V shed 0 bases and J shed 4 bases, with 13 bases lying between them. The CDR3 loop spans 15 amino acids. Germline V gene sequence: CDR1 GTSNPN, CDR2 SVGIG (reference sequence). Here the CDR3 reads CAWSVLGGGNQPQHF. For the CDR3, the DNA is TGTGCCTGGAGTGTACTGGGAGGGGGGAATCAGCCCCAGCATTTT.

This clone was seen a single time. V is TRBV5-1 and J is TRBJ2-7; D is possibly TRBD1 (6 bases). V dropped 2 bases and J dropped 0 bases, with 21 bases sitting between them. CDR1 is SGHRS, CDR2 YFSETQ, per germline. The CDR3 consists of 18 residues. CDR3 bases: TGCGCCAGCAGCTTAGATACAGGGAGCCAACCTAGCTCCTACGAGCAGTACTTC. It yields the protein CASSLDTGSQPSSYEQYF.

The rearrangement links TRBV19 to TRBJ1-2; 11 nucleotides match TRBD1. The CDR3 spans 16 residues. J was trimmed by 4 bases and V by 6 bases; bases with no gene match: 10. Germline V gene data show CDR1 as LNHDA and CDR2 as SQIVND (reference sequence). This chain's CDR3 is CASRHLGQGAFYGYTF. CDR3 sequence (DNA): TGTGCCAGTAGGCATCTCGGACAGGGGGCCTTCTATGGCTACACCTTC.

By sample fraction, this clone is medium-sized. V gene TRBV6-2 or TRBV6-3 combines with J gene TRBJ2-7; 12 bases are shared with TRBD2. Germline-derived CDR1 and CDR2 are MNHEY and SVGEGT. CDR3 length equals 19 residues. V was clipped by 0 bases and J by 1 base; unmatched bases: 10. This CDR3 is CASSYSTSGSGLASYEQYF. The CDR3 nucleotides read TGTGCCAGCAGTTACTCGACTAGCGGGAGTGGTCTGGCTTCCTACGAGCAGTACTTC.

V usage is TRBV6-1 and J usage is TRBJ1-2, with TRBD1 identical over 7 bases. The V gene's germline CDR1 is MNHNS and CDR2 SASEGT. V lost 2 bases and J lost 4; bases outside the gene matches: 7. The CDR3 consists of 15 residues. CDR3 nucleotides: TGTGCCAGCAGTGAAAGGGCAGGGGGGCCCTATGGCTACACCTTC. Its protein product is CASSERAGGPYGYTF.

This sequence joins TRBV28 and TRBJ2-6; 9 bases agree with TRBD1. The CDR3 has 20 amino acids. From germline, CDR1 is MDHEN and CDR2 SYDVKM. The ends lost 6 bases at V and 4 bases at J; junction bases unmatched: 19. This CDR3 reads CASRPPPGRTGAAGANVLTF. CDR3 nucleotide sequence: TGTGCCAGCAGACCCCCCCCGGGGAGGACAGGGGCCGCCGGGGCCAACGTCCTGACTTTC. The full variable domain, its missing parts supplied by reference TRBV28 and TRBJ2-6, is DVKVTQSSRYLVKRTGEKVFLECVQDMDHENMFWYRQDPGLGLRLIYFSYDVKMKEKGDIPEGYSVSREKKERFSLILESASTNQTSMYLCASRPPPGRTGAAGANVLTFGAGSRLTVL.

The chain is built from TRBV3-1 (or the pseudogene TRBV3-2) and TRBJ2-5; D call uncertain. Germline assignment: CDR1 LGHDT and CDR2 YNNKEL (reference sequence). The CDR3 runs to 13 residues. Trimming shortened V by 0 bases and J by 6 bases, and 8 bases separated the two germline ends. The CDR3 loop reads CASSQDRVKTQYF. Written as DNA, the CDR3 is TGTGCCAGCAGCCAAGATCGGGTAAAGACCCAGTACTTC.